A selection of T cell receptor beta chains follows, all from one sample in a study of blood T cell repertoires in COVID-19. Method: immunoSEQ multiplex PCR; TCRdb's copy keeps in-frame clones and lacks some. The data contain more than 300,000 clones, just over 85% of them seen just once; the ten biggest clones take up more than 9%. The sample taken for sequencing was PBMCs or T cells enriched from blood (not recorded which). The receptors were sampled from a woman between 18 and 29 years old who had recovered from COVID-19. The CDR3 runs from the conserved cysteine through the conserved F or W. Expanded clones are given a class, and other clones once, few, many or no size at all.

J gene,clone size,V gene,CDR3 protein
TRBJ2-5,.,TRBV12-2,CASRVGLAEETQYF
TRBJ1-3,once,TRBV28,CACRGAQQNGNTIYF
TRBJ2-2,.,TRBV24-1,CATSDEGADYTGELFF
TRBJ1-5,once,TRBV19,CASSIESGGQPQHF
TRBJ1-2,few,TRBV7-9,CASSSGTGGLYGYTF
TRBJ2-1,.,TRBV6-1,CASSVRGSGRTYNEQFF
TRBJ1-6,once,TRBV5-8,CASSLEGQHNSPLHF
TRBJ2-1,.,TRBV3-1/TRBV3-2,CASSRGQFSDRQFF
TRBJ1-2,.,TRBV3-1/TRBV3-2,CASSQDLGARQGYTF
TRBJ1-2,.,TRBV6-5,CASSYPDKNYGYTF
TRBJ1-1,.,TRBV6-5,CASSYSRQGYTEAFF
TRBJ2-7,.,TRBV18,CASSPASGGYEQYF
TRBJ2-4,.,TRBV27,CASSRERGGIQYF
TRBJ1-2,.,TRBV18,CASTKDRGRGYGYTF
TRBJ1-4,.,TRBV6-5,CASSYSRQGKGEKLFF
TRBJ1-4,.,TRBV2,CASREQRSATNEKLFF
TRBJ1-3,.,TRBV12-3/TRBV12-4,CASSLKSQGPVYF
TRBJ2-7,.,TRBV6-1,CASSASPGTSLAHEQYF
TRBJ2-3,once,TRBV5-5,CASSDPTSPDTQYF
TRBJ1-1,once,TRBV5-1,CASSPTLTLYTEAFF
TRBJ1-1,.,TRBV19,CASNPGQGVNNEAFF
TRBJ1-1,once,TRBV18,CASSSNGGESNTEAFF
TRBJ2-3,.,TRBV3-1/TRBV3-2,CASSQATADTQYF
TRBJ2-2,once,TRBV27,CATKLAGEVGELFF
TRBJ2-7,few,TRBV5-1,CASSSLGEQYF
TRBJ1-3,few,TRBV5-6,CASSLDPDSSGNTIYF
TRBJ1-4,.,TRBV11-2,CASSPGTLMDEKLFF
TRBJ2-5,.,TRBV28,CASRMTAQETQYF
TRBJ1-2,.,TRBV2,CASSELGTGGASDYGYTF
TRBJ1-6,.,TRBV5-1,CASSLGVNVRDSPLHF
TRBJ1-5,.,TRBV28,CASSFGQGIVSNQPQHF
TRBJ1-3,few,TRBV4-2,CASSPPLIRTIYF
TRBJ1-1,few,TRBV27,CASRTLPGQEAFF
TRBJ1-5,.,TRBV4-1,CASSQVGRGGSQPQHF
TRBJ2-2,.,TRBV7-3,CASSVGAPGTGELFF
TRBJ1-2,.,TRBV19,CASKRQGVQTGYGYTF
TRBJ1-2,few,TRBV7-9,CASSLGAYYGYTF
TRBJ2-7,.,TRBV30,CARGTGPYEQYF
TRBJ2-5,.,TRBV9,CASSVQDSQETQYF
TRBJ2-3,.,TRBV19,CASSTTYSGSGGTDTQYF
TRBJ1-1,once,TRBV5-1,CASSSTMMNTEAFF
TRBJ1-1,.,TRBV7-3,CASSSQQGNTEAFF
TRBJ1-1,.,TRBV5-4,CASSPQRVGTEAFF
TRBJ1-3,.,TRBV30,CAWTLGGAFSGNTIYF
TRBJ2-3,few,TRBV2,CASRRQMGSTDTQYF